This T cell receptor (beta chain) was captured by sequencing in a study of blood T cell repertoires in COVID-19. Study as a whole: In each case, the material was cDNA or gDNA derived from T cells, B-cell-depleted T cells, or PBMCs.

The germline gives CDR1 LNHDA, CDR2 SQIVND (reference sequence). The V segment lost 4 bases and the J segment 4 bases; nucleotides outside the gene matches: 3. This CDR3 spans 14 amino acids. As handled by the study authors: Reference gene primer amplification in the assay estimated nucleated cell counts. The repertoire was sequenced with immunoSEQ multiplex PCR; TCRdb's copy has only in-frame clones and lacks some. The V and J calls and clone size are taken from that table; D and trimming were inferred from the DNA. The sample carries 250,000 to 300,000 clones, roughly 90% recorded once. Recruits, aged roughly 18 to 95 years, lived in 25 or so US areas. Donors of Cohort 3 who recovered were those that had two negative PCRs, clearance, or symptom resolution.

The chain is built from TRBV19 and TRBJ2-1; TRBD2 agrees at 8 bases. This receptor was identified in a woman aged 30 to 39 who had recovered from COVID-19. Sequencing was performed on PBMCs or T cells enriched from blood (not recorded which). CDR3 region: CASSSGRFYNEQFF. CDR3 sequence (DNA): TGTGCCAGTAGTAGCGGGAGGTTTTACAATGAGCAGTTCTTC.